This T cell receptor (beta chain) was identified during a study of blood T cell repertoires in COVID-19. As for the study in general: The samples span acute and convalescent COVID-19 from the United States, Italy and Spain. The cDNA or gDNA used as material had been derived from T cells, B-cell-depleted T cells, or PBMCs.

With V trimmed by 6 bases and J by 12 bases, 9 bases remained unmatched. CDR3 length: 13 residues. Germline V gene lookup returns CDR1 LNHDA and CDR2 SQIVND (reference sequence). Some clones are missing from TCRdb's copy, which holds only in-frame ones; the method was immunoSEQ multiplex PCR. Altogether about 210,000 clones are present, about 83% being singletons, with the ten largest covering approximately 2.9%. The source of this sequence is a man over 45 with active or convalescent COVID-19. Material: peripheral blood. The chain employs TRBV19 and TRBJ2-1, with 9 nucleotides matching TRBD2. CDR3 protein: CASSLAGPYGQFF. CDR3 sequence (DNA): TGTGCCAGTAGCCTAGCGGGGCCCTATGGGCAGTTCTTC.